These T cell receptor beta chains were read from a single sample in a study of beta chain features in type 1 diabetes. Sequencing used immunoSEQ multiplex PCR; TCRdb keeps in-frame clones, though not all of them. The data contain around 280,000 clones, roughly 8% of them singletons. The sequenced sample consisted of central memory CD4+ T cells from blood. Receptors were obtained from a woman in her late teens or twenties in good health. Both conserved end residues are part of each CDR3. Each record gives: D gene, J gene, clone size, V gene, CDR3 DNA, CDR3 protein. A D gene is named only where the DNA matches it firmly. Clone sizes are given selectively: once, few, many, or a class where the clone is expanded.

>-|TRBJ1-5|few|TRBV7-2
TGTGCCAGCAGCTTCCACGGGACTAGGAGGGATCAGCCCCAGCATTTT
CASSFHGTRRDQPQHF
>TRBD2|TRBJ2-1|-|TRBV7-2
TGTGCCAGCAGTCTAATAGCGGGAGGGGGTGAGCAGTTCTTC
CASSLIAGGGEQFF
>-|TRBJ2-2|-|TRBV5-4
TGTGCCAGCAGCTTTGGGGGAAGAGGTGACACCGGGGAGCTGTTTTTT
CASSFGGRGDTGELFF
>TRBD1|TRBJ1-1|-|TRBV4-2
TGTGCCAGCAGCCGAGGGACAGCAACGAACACTGAAGCTTTCTTT
CASSRGTATNTEAFF
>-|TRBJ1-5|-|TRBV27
TGTGCCAGCAGTTTCGGTGGCATGGGCAATCAGCCCCAGCATTTT
CASSFGGMGNQPQHF
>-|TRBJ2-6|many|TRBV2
TGTGCCAGCAAAACTGGTGGGGCCAACGTCCTGACTTTC
CASKTGGANVLTF
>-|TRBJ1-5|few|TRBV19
TGTGCCAGTAGTCCAGGGACCTCGGGACTTTATCAGCCCCAGCATTTT
CASSPGTSGLYQPQHF
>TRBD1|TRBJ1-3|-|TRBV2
TGTGCCAGCAGCCCACAGGGGGCTGGAAACACCATATATTTT
CASSPQGAGNTIYF
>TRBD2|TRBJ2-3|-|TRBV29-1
TGCAGCGTCGGGGGGACTAGCGGACTCACAGATACGCAGTATTTT
CSVGGTSGLTDTQYF
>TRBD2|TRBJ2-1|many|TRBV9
TGTGCCAGCAGCGTAGGGACTAGAACCACAAGTGAGCAGTTCTTC
CASSVGTRTTSEQFF
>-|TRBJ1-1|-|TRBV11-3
TGTGCCAGCAGCCGCTACGGAGCGATGAACACTGAAGCTTTCTTT
CASSRYGAMNTEAFF
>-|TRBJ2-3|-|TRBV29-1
TGCAGCGTTGACCGCTCGGGGCATACGCAGTATTTT
CSVDRSGHTQYF
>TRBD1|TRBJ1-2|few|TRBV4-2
TGTGCCAGCAGCCAAGACCCGGGACAGGGGTCCTATGGCTACACCTTC
CASSQDPGQGSYGYTF
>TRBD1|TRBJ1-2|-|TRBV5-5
TGTGCCAGCAGCCGAGACAGGGATCTTGGCGGCTACACCTTC
CASSRDRDLGGYTF
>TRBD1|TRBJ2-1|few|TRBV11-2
TGTGCCAGCAGCTTAGAACCCGGGACAGGTCAGTTCTTC
CASSLEPGTGQFF
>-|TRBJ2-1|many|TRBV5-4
TGTGCCAGCAGCTTGGGTGGCGGCCTCCCCTACAATGAGCAGTTCTTC
CASSLGGGLPYNEQFF
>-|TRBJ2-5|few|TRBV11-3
TGTGCCAGCAGCTCCCTGTGGGGACCGCCGGACCAAGAGACCCAGTACTTC
CASSSLWGPPDQETQYF
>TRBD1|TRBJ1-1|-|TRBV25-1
TGTGCCAGCAGTGATCTACTCACAGGGGAAGTAGCTTTCTTT
CASSDLLTGEVAFF
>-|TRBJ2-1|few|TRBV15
TGTGCCACCAGCAGAGCAGGGGCGGGAAACAATGAGCAGTTCTTC
CATSRAGAGNNEQFF
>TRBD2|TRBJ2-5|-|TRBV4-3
TGCGCCAGCAGCCAAGGGGAAGCGGGGGGGTACCAAGAGACCCAGTACTTC
CASSQGEAGGYQETQYF
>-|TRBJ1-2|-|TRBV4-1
TGCGCCAGCAACCCCCCCGGTAGTCCAGGTGGCTACACCTTC
CASNPPGSPGGYTF
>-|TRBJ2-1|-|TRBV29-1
TGCAGCGTTGTGGTACAGATCGGATACAATGAGCAGTTCTTC
CSVVVQIGYNEQFF
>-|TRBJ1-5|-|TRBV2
TGTGCCAGCAGTGGGACACCACCCGGTCAGCCCCAGCATTTT
CASSGTPPGQPQHF
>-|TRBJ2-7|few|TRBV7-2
TGTGCCAGCAGCTTACGACGGGAGTCTCATCACGAGCAGTACTTC
CASSLRRESHHEQYF
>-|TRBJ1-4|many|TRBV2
TGTGCCAGCCAGAGGAATGAAAAACTGTTTTTT
CASQRNEKLFF
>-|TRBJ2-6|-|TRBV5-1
TGCGCCAGCAGCGATTTTGGGGCCAACGTCCTGACTTTC
CASSDFGANVLTF
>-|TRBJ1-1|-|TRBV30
TGTGCCTGGAGGGCTCCGAAGGGTGAAGCTTTCTTT
CAWRAPKGEAFF
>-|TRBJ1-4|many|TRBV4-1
TGCGCCAGCAGCCAAGCTAAGGTAGCAACTAATGAAAAACTGTTTTTT
CASSQAKVATNEKLFF
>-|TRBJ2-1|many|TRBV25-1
TGTGCCAGCCCAGAGGCCCTCGGTGAGCAGTTCTTC
CASPEALGEQFF